The sequence of this T cell receptor (beta chain) was determined in a study of blood T cells in healthy people across ages. Study context: Template switching retrieved approximately one barcoded beta molecule for each two T cells.

Next came a second PCR, run for about 7 to 12 cycles, which used a sample-barcoded 5' primer along with a J-beta primer mix. Each TCR beta cDNA got a 12-nucleotide random molecular identifier. TCRdb independently ran MiXCR on the 5' RACE reads; one entry per CDR3 protein. The profile shows about 1.1 million distinct CDR3 sequences, roughly two fifths of them singletons. Total RNA extraction produced at least 6 micrograms (per sample) for the study. Losses at the gene ends were 3 bases for V and 9 bases for J; bases not matched to a gene: 12. The CDR3 has 15 residues. This TCR was recovered from a man between 18 and 35 years old in good health. Sample: blood. The chain couples TRBV12-3 or TRBV12-4 to TRBJ1-1, with TRBD1 matching over 8 bases. CDR3 sequence: CASSFGSRTGPQAFF. DNA for the CDR3: TGTGCCAGCAGTTTTGGCTCGAGGACAGGGCCCCAAGCTTTCTTT.